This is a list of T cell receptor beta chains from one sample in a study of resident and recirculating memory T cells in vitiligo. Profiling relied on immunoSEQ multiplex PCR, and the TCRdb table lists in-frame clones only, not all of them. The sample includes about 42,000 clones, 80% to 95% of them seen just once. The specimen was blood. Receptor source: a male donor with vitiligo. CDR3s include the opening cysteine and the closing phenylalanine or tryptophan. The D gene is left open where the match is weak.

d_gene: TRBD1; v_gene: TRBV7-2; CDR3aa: CASSLVGQGGKQPQHF
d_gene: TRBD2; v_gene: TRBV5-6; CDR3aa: CASSAGGTIGGEQYF
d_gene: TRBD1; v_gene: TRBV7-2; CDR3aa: CASSSDRGYGYTF
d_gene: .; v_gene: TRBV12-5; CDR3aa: CASGAEPYYGYTF
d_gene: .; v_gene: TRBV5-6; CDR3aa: CASSITPTGPYEQYF
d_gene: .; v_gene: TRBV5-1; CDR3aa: CASSLDSETQYF
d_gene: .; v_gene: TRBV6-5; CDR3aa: CASSLPRPGREKLFF
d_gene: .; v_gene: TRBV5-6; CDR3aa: CASSMGLKYYEQYF
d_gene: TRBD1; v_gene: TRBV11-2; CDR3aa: CASSKPGQGAGYTF
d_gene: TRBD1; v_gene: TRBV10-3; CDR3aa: CAISDRGKNIQYF
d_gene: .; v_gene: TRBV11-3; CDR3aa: CASSLVAGAGELFF
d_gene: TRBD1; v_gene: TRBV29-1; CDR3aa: CSVEGETGLSGYGYTF
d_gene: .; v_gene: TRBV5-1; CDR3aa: CASGRYRDTGELFF
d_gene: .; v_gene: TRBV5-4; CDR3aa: CASSWGGAGGELFF
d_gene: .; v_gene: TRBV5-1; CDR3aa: CASSTFLAALETQYF
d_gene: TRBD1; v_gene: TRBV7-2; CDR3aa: CASSLRRDRGFEQYF
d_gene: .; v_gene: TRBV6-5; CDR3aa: CASRVEAGGYTF
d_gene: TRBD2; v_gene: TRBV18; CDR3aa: CASSPSPSGRGIKTQYF
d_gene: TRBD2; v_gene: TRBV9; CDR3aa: CASSESRLAKTDTQYF
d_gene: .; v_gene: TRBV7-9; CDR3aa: CASSFRGNTEAFF
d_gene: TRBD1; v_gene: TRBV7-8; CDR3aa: CASTETGGSYEQYF
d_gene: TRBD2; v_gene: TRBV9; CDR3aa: CASNNGGTYNEQFF
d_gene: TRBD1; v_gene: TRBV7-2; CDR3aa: CASSVGTGSGGETQYF
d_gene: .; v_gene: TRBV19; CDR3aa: CATLPYPSGANVLTF
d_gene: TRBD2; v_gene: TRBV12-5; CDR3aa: CASGPPLLAGGLNEQFF
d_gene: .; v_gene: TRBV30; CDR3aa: CAWSVLSEQYF